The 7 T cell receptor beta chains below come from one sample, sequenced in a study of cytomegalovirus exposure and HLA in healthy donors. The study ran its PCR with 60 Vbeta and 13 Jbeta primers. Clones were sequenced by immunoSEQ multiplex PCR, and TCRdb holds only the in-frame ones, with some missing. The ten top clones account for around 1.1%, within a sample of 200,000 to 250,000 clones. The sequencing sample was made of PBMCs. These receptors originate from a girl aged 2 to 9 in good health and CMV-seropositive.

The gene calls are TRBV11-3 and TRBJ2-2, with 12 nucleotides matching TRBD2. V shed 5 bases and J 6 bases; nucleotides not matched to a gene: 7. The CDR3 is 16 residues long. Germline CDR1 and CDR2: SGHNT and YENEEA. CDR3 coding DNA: TGTGCCAGCAGCCCGCGACTAGCGGGAGCCCCCGGGGAGCTGTTTTTT. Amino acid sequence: CASSPRLAGAPGELFF.

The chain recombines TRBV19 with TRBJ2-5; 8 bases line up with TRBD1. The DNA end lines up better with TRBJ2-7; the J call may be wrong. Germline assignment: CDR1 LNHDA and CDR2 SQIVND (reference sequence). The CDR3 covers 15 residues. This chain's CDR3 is CASSIWTGRSYEQYF. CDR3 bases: TGTGCCAGTAGTATTTGGACAGGGCGCTCCTACGAGCAGTACTTC.

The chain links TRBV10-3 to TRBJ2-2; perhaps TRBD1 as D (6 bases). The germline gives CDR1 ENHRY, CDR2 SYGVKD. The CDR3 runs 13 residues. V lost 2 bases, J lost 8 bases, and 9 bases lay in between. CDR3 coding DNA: TGTGCCATCAGTGAGACAGGGTCTGGGGAGCTGTTTTTT. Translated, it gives CAISETGSGELFF.

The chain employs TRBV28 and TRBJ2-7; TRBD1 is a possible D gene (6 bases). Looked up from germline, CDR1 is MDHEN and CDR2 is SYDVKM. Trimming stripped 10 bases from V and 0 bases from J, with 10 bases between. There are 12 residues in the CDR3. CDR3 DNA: TGTGCCACTTGGGACAACTCCTACGAGCAGTACTTC. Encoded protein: CATWDNSYEQYF.

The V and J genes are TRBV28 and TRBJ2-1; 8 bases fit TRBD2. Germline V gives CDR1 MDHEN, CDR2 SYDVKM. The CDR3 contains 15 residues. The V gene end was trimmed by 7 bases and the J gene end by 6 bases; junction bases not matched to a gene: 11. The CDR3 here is CASIAPGGRRNEQFF. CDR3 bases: TGTGCCAGCATCGCCCCCGGCGGGAGGCGCAATGAGCAGTTCTTC.

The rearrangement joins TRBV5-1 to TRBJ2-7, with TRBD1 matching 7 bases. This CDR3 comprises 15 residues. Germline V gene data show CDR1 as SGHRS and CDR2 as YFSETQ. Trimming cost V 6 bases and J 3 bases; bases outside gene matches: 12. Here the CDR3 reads CASNPNTGVVYEQYF. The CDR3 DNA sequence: TGCGCCAGCAACCCCAATACAGGGGTTGTCTACGAGCAGTACTTC.

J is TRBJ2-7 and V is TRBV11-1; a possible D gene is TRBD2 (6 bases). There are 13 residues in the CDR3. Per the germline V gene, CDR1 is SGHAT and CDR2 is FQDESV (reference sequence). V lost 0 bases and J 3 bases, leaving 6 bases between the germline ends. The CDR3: CASSLARGYEQYF. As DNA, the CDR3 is TGTGCCAGCAGCTTAGCGCGGGGCTACGAGCAGTACTTC.